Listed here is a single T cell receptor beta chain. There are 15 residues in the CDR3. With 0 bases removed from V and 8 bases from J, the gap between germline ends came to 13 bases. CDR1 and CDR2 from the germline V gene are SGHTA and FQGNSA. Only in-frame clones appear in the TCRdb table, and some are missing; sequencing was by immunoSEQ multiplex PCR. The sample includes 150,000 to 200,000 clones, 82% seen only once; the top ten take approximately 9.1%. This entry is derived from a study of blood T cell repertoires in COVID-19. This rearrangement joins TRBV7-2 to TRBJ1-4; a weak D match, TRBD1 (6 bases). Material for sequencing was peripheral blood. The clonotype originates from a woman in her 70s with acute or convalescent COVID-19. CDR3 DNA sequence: TGTGCCAGCAGCTTAGCAGTGGCAGGGGTCGAAAAACTGTTTTTT. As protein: CASSLAVAGVEKLFF.